This T cell receptor (beta chain) derives from a study of OX40 agonist ivuxolimab in advanced cancers. The wider study: All patients had ivuxolimab intravenously every 2 weeks at 0.01 to 10 mg/kg. Averaging approximately 60 years in age, with a range of roughly 20 to 90, the cohort was approximately 87% male. Each dose-escalation patient presented with hepatocellular carcinoma, melanoma, renal cell or head and neck cancer.

V gave up 1 base and J gave up 0 bases, with 1 base separating them. CDR1 and CDR2 from the germline V gene are SGHTA and FQGNSA. The CDR3 runs 14 residues. The sampling schedule covered blood at baseline, cycle 4 day 1, and cycle 7 day 1. Only in-frame clones appear in the TCRdb table, and some are missing; sequencing was by immunoSEQ multiplex PCR. The sample holds 60,000 or so clones, about 87% seen once. The sequence derives from an adult with an advanced solid tumor such as melanoma, head and neck, liver or kidney cancer. The specimen comprised CD4+ or CD8+ T cells sorted from blood, sampled in a trial of the OX40 agonist ivuxolimab. The rearrangement links TRBV7-2 to TRBJ2-6; D is unresolved. The CDR3 region is CASSLGSGANVLTF. The CDR3 DNA follows: TGTGCCAGCAGCTTAGGCTCTGGGGCCAACGTCCTGACTTTC.